This TCR beta chain was sequenced in a study of Graves' ophthalmopathy and Graves' hyperthyroidism. Study details: Prior to any treatment, peripheral blood was collected at the time of initial diagnosis. The study's findings and limits: The authors also found most expanded thyroid clonotypes above 0.001 frequency in blood.

Amplified material comprised TCR beta CDR3 regions derived from RNA transcripts. HTBI primers were employed in first-round RT-PCR, then a second-round multiplex PCR followed. TCRdb itself ran the multiplex PCR reads through MiXCR, one entry per CDR3 protein. The top ten clones hold 18% of a sample with tens of thousands of distinct CDR3 sequences, approximately 52% of them seen once. Active ophthalmopathy (CAS at least 3, NOSPECS at least 4), lasting under 3 months. The diagnosis combined clinical symptoms, thyroxine, TRAb, thyroid ultrasound and orbital computed tomography scans. Germline loops: CDR1 SGDLS, CDR2 YYNGEE. The trim removed 3 bases at V and 12 bases at J, leaving 12 bases unmatched. The CDR3 is made up of 14 amino acids. Of note for this clonotype: Its cognate antigen is unknown.

The sequenced sample was peripheral blood. The origin of this receptor is an adult man with Graves' ophthalmopathy. The chain has TRBV9 and TRBJ2-7, with 10 bases fitting TRBD2. The CDR3 is CASSADPSGGPRYF. CDR3 in DNA: TGTGCCAGCAGCGCAGATCCTAGCGGGGGCCCGCGGTACTTC.